Below are 24 T cell receptor beta chains sequenced from a single sample in a study of T cell responses to AZD1222 COVID-19 vaccine. Clones were sequenced by immunoSEQ multiplex PCR, and TCRdb holds only the in-frame ones, with some missing. The repertoire holds approximately 100,000 clones, with about 89% as singletons. Sequenced material: peripheral blood, taken on day 0 of AZD1222 vaccination. These receptors all come from an adult in good health.

This chain uses TRBV6-5 with TRBJ1-2; D is perhaps TRBD1 (5 bases). In germline, CDR1 is MNHEY, CDR2 SVGAGI. The CDR3 has 11 amino acids. V was clipped by 11 bases and J by 4 bases, with 11 bases between them. The CDR3 DNA is TGTGCCTCCGGGACCCCCTATGGCTACACCTTC. It encodes CASGTPYGYTF.

CDR3 in DNA: TGTGCCAGTAGTCCGGCCTATGGCTACACCTTC. It is translated as CASSPAYGYTF. The chain has TRBV19 and TRBJ1-2; D gene unclear. V lost 5 bases and J lost 4, with 5 bases in between. The germline CDR1 and CDR2 sequences are LNHDA and SQIVND (reference sequence). The length of the CDR3 is 11 residues.

This clone appeared a single time. This sample includes further DNA sequences coding for the same CDR3. The chain couples TRBV27 to TRBJ1-1; the D is unclear. Germline V CDR1 and CDR2: MNHEY, SMNVEV (reference sequence). The germline V and J ends were trimmed by 2 bases and 0 bases, with 7 bases remaining between them. The CDR3 length is 14 residues. This chain's CDR3 is CASSLNGMNTEAFF. CDR3 bases: TGTGCCAGCAGTTTAAACGGAATGAACACTGAAGCTTTCTTT.

The chain uses TRBV11-3 and TRBJ2-3; 11 nucleotides match TRBD1. The CDR3 covers 15 residues. With V trimmed by 5 bases and J by 3 bases, 4 bases remained unmatched. From germline, CDR1 is SGHNT and CDR2 YENEEA. CDR3 residues: CASSRDRGSTDTQYF. CDR3 nucleotides: TGTGCCAGCAGCCGGGACAGGGGGTCGACAGATACGCAGTATTTT.

This chain connects TRBV19 to TRBJ2-3; tentatively, D is TRBD1 (6 bases). CDR3 length: 10 residues. Germline CDR1 reads LNHDA; CDR2 reads SQIVND (reference sequence). The germline V and J ends were trimmed by 7 bases and 15 bases, with 14 bases remaining between them. The DNA of the CDR3 is TGTGCCAGTAACGATGACAGGTCCTATTTT. This gives the protein CASNDDRSYF.

This sequence joins TRBV5-1 and TRBJ2-5; D gene unclear. Germline CDR1 reads SGHRS; CDR2 reads YFSETQ. CDR3 length equals 15 residues. V lost 0 bases and J lost 1, with 10 bases in between. CDR3 residues: CASSLGPGFQETQYF. As DNA, the CDR3 is TGCGCCAGCAGCTTGGGCCCGGGCTTCCAAGAGACCCAGTACTTC.

The CDR3 DNA sequence: TGTGCCAGCAGCTTAGAGGTTTACGAGCAGTACTTC. As protein: CASSLEVYEQYF. The chain uses TRBV7-9 and TRBJ2-7; D remains ambiguous. With 1 base removed from V and 4 bases from J, the gap between germline ends came to 5 bases. CDR1 is SEHNR, CDR2 FQNEAQ, per germline (reference sequence). This CDR3 is built from 12 residues. Full variable domain (rest looked up from reference TRBV7-9 and TRBJ2-7): DTGVSQNPRHKITKRGQNVTFRCDPISEHNRLYWYRQTLGQGPEFLTYFQNEAQLEKSRLLSDRFSAERPKGSFSTLEIQRTEQGDSAMYLCASSLEVYEQYFGPGTRLTVT.

CDR3 DNA: TGCGCCAGCAGCCACGATACAGGCGACGGGACTGAGCAGTTCTTC. It specifies CASSHDTGDGTEQFF. The gene calls are TRBV4-3 and TRBJ2-1; D is tentatively TRBD1 or TRBD2 (5 bases each). Germline assignment: CDR1 LGHNA and CDR2 YSLEER. Trimming removed 3 bases from V and 9 bases from J, with 18 bases in between. This CDR3 is built from 15 residues.

The chain links TRBV7-3 to TRBJ2-1; TRBD1 agrees at 9 bases. V dropped 5 bases and J dropped 0; count of bases not matched to a gene: 5. The CDR3 is 16 amino acids. Looked up from germline, CDR1 is SGHTA and CDR2 is FQGTGA. The CDR3 DNA sequence: TGTGCCAGCAGCCCGGGACAGGGCAGCTCCTACAATGAGCAGTTCTTC. Protein sequence: CASSPGQGSSYNEQFF.

V and J are TRBV7-2 and TRBJ1-5; no definite D call. This CDR3 contains 13 residues. The V end was cut by 5 bases, the J end by 6 bases, with 11 bases between. Germline V gene sequence: CDR1 SGHTA, CDR2 FQGNSA. CDR3 protein: CASSLGMSQPQHF. CDR3 DNA sequence: TGTGCCAGCAGCCTGGGGATGAGTCAGCCCCAGCATTTT.

The gene calls are TRBV5-1 and TRBJ1-6; TRBD1 might be the D (5 bases). The V gene lost 4 bases and the J gene lost 3 bases, with 17 bases spanning the gap. This CDR3 spans 17 amino acids. In germline, CDR1 is SGHRS, CDR2 YFSETQ. The CDR3 here is CASSRDGLRDYNSPLHF. CDR3 DNA: TGCGCCAGCAGCCGGGACGGACTTAGGGACTATAATTCACCCCTCCACTTT.

This chain joins TRBV29-1 and TRBJ2-1; 8 bases line up with TRBD1. This CDR3 region has 13 residues. The V gene's germline CDR1 is SQVTM and CDR2 ANQGSEA. The V and J ends lost 8 bases and 2 bases, in that order; junction bases with no gene match: 5. The CDR3 DNA follows: TGCAGCTGGCGGGACAGGACCTACAATGAGCAGTTCTTC. It is translated as CSWRDRTYNEQFF.

CDR3 sequence reads: CASTYRGTDTQYF. The CDR3 DNA sequence: TGTGCCAGCACTTACAGGGGCACAGATACGCAGTATTTT. V gene TRBV12-3 or TRBV12-4 combines with J gene TRBJ2-3, with D perhaps TRBD1 (6 bases). Trimming left V 7 bases short and J 1 base short, with 9 bases between. The CDR3 is 13 residues long.

The chain has TRBV29-1 and TRBJ2-3, with D tentatively TRBD2 (5 bases). The CDR3 spans 14 residues. Germline CDR1 and CDR2: SQVTM and ANQGSEA. V lost 4 bases and J lost 0, with 11 bases in between. Here the CDR3 DNA reads TGCAGCGTTGGACCATTAGCGAGCACAGATACGCAGTATTTT. It codes for CSVGPLASTDTQYF.

The rearrangement uses TRBV7-9 and TRBJ1-2; the D gene is possibly TRBD1 (5 bases). The CDR3 contains 13 residues. Trimming took 5 bases from V and 4 from J, leaving 11 bases between them. Germline loops: CDR1 SEHNR, CDR2 FQNEAQ (reference sequence). The chain's CDR3 is CASSPGGLYGYTF. The CDR3 nucleotides read TGTGCCAGCAGCCCGGGGGGTCTCTATGGCTACACCTTC.

The chain combines TRBV5-1 with TRBJ1-1; 7 nucleotides align to TRBD1. This CDR3 is 14 amino acids long. CDR1 and CDR2 (germline): SGHRS, YFSETQ. Trimming removed 5 bases from V and 4 bases from J; junction bases left unmatched: 8. The CDR3 reads CASRALDRRTEAFF. In DNA form, the CDR3 reads TGCGCCAGCAGGGCGCTGGACAGGCGCACTGAAGCTTTCTTT.

J is TRBJ2-1 and V is TRBV4-3, with D unresolved. The CDR3 loop spans 16 amino acids. V was trimmed by 4 bases and J by 6 bases, leaving 19 bases between them. CDR1 and CDR2 from the germline V gene are LGHNA and YSLEER. CDR3 sequence reads: CASSRHAAEAANEQFF. DNA of the CDR3: TGCGCCAGCAGCCGCCACGCAGCAGAGGCCGCCAATGAGCAGTTCTTC.

V usage is TRBV24-1 and J usage is TRBJ2-7; tentatively, D is TRBD2 (5 bases). V was pared by 0 bases and J by 3 bases, with 5 bases between. Per the germline V gene, CDR1 is KGHDR and CDR2 is SFDVKD. The CDR3 has 13 amino acids. The CDR3 DNA reads as TGTGCCACCAGTGATTTGGCGGGCTACGAGCAGTACTTC. Residues: CATSDLAGYEQYF.

This clone has only a few counts. The chain joins TRBV27 to TRBJ1-2, with D possibly TRBD1 on 6 matching bases. This CDR3 comprises 13 residues. CDR1 and CDR2 from the germline V gene are MNHEY and SMNVEV (reference sequence). V was shortened by 5 bases and J by 6 bases, with 13 bases between the two germline ends. This CDR3 reads CASSPRGSHGYTF. For the CDR3, the DNA is TGTGCCAGCAGTCCCAGGGGTTCACATGGCTACACCTTC.

The rearrangement links TRBV19 to TRBJ2-7, with D possibly TRBD1 on 8 matching bases. The CDR3 runs to 15 residues. V was shortened by 6 bases and J by 0 bases, with 15 bases between the two germline ends. The germline V gene encodes CDR1 LNHDA and CDR2 SQIVND (reference sequence). The CDR3 reads CASSAGGGGSYEQYF. The CDR3, as DNA: TGTGCCAGTAGCGCAGGGGGCGGGGGCTCCTACGAGCAGTACTTC.

The V gene is TRBV7-9, the J gene TRBJ1-6, with D unresolved. V was clipped by 5 bases and J by 7 bases, with 6 bases between them. Germline V gives CDR1 SEHNR, CDR2 FQNEAQ (reference sequence). This CDR3 is built from 12 residues. The DNA of the CDR3 is TGTGCCAGCAGCGAGAACAATTCACCCCTCCACTTT. Its translation is CASSENNSPLHF.

This clone came up a few times. The chain combines TRBV19 with TRBJ2-5; no clear D. This CDR3 is built from 13 residues. Trimming left V 4 bases short and J 4 bases short, with 10 bases between. Germline assignment: CDR1 LNHDA and CDR2 SQIVND (reference sequence). The CDR3 DNA sequence: TGTGCCAGTAGTAACTCGGTTATAGAGACCCAGTACTTC. Residues: CASSNSVIETQYF.

This sequence joins TRBV10-1 and TRBJ1-6; TRBD1 matches 9 bases. The CDR3 is 15 residues long. V shed 4 bases, J shed 6 bases, and the junction held 4 bases outside the gene matches. Germline V CDR1 and CDR2: WNHNN, SYGVQD (reference sequence). Here the CDR3 reads CASSVGQGGNSPLHF. CDR3 DNA sequence: TGCGCCAGCAGTGTGGGACAGGGTGGTAATTCACCCCTCCACTTT.

This clone appeared once. DNA of the CDR3: TGCGCCAGCAGCCAAGTACAGGGACAGACCTACGAGCAGTACTTC. Amino acid sequence: CASSQVQGQTYEQYF. The chain couples TRBV4-1 to TRBJ2-7, with 7 bases matching TRBD1. Germline V gene data show CDR1 as MGHRA and CDR2 as YSYEKL. The CDR3 is 15 amino acids. J gave up 2 bases and V 1 base, and 5 bases lay outside the gene matches.